The 16 T cell receptor beta chains listed next were all sequenced from one sample in a study of blood T cell repertoires in COVID-19. TCRdb's copy holds only in-frame clones and misses some; the assay was immunoSEQ multiplex PCR. The sample yields around 240,000 clones, approximately 81% seen once. What was sequenced was peripheral blood. All receptors derive from a man aged 35 to 55 with acute or convalescent COVID-19.

V and J are TRBV27 and TRBJ2-1; 14 bases agree with TRBD2. The CDR3 spans 18 residues. Per germline, CDR1 MNHEY and CDR2 SMNVEV (reference sequence). V lost 4 bases, J lost 3 bases, and 8 bases stayed unmatched. The CDR3 sequence is CASSSGTSGGVYYNEQFF. CDR3 coding DNA: TGTGCCAGCAGTTCGGGGACTAGCGGGGGAGTATACTACAATGAGCAGTTCTTC.

This rearrangement joins TRBV5-6 to TRBJ2-4; 8 bases map to TRBD2. The CDR3 extends over 14 amino acids. The V segment lost 5 bases and the J segment 7 bases; nucleotides outside the gene matches: 8. The germline gives CDR1 SGHDT, CDR2 YYEEEE. The CDR3 bases are TGTGCCAGCAGTTACGGTGGACTAGCCAACATTCAGTACTTC. Translated, it gives CASSYGGLANIQYF.

The chain employs TRBV12-5 and TRBJ2-5; D might be TRBD1 (5 bases). Germline lookup yields CDR1 LGHNT and CDR2 FRNRAP. V was shortened by 4 bases and J by 2 bases, with 14 bases between the two germline ends. The CDR3 consists of 15 residues. CDR3 amino acids: CASGSQTGPQETQYF. CDR3 nucleotides: TGTGCTAGTGGTTCCCAAACAGGACCACAAGAGACCCAGTACTTC.

The V and J genes are TRBV30 and TRBJ2-7; 11 bases line up with TRBD1. The junction had 12 bases not matched to a gene; V was cut back by 5 bases and J by 6 bases. CDR3 size: 15 residues. Germline V gives CDR1 GTSNPN, CDR2 SVGIG (reference sequence). The CDR3 DNA is TGTGCCTGGCTCCAATCTCGGGACAGGGGGTGCGAGCAGTACTTC. Amino acids: CAWLQSRDRGCEQYF.

The CDR3 DNA reads TGTGCCAGCAGCCAACCTGGGGCGGGGAGGGCTGAAGCTTTCTTT. This translates into CASSQPGAGRAEAFF. The rearrangement joins TRBV3-1 (or the pseudogene TRBV3-2) to TRBJ1-1, with TRBD1 as a possible D gene (5 bases). The V end lost 2 bases, the J end lost 6 bases, and 16 bases lay between the germline ends. This CDR3 spans 15 amino acids. CDR1 is LGHDT, CDR2 YNNKEL, per germline (reference sequence).

V and J are TRBV7-9 and TRBJ1-6; TRBD1 agrees at 7 bases. The J segment lost 7 bases and the V segment lost 4 bases, leaving 1 base of the junction unmatched. CDR3 length: 13 amino acids. Germline CDR1 reads SEHNR; CDR2 reads FQNEAQ (reference sequence). CDR3 DNA: TGTGCCAGCAGCTCGACAGGGAATTCACCCCTCCACTTT. This codes for CASSSTGNSPLHF.

V gene TRBV7-3 combines with J gene TRBJ2-5; unclear D gene. The V gene's germline CDR1 is SGHTA and CDR2 FQGTGA. The CDR3 contains 13 residues. V was clipped by 5 bases and J by 5 bases, with 12 bases between them. As DNA, the CDR3 is TGTGCCAGCAGCCCCTCCGGGTCCGAGACCCAGTACTTC. It is translated as CASSPSGSETQYF.

This clone was counted a few times. The CDR3 DNA is TGCAGCGTTGAACTCCGGGACAGGGAATCCTCTGGAAACACCATATATTTT. It codes for CSVELRDRESSGNTIYF. The rearrangement joins TRBV29-1 to TRBJ1-3; 9 bases map to TRBD1. Germline V CDR1 and CDR2: SQVTM, ANQGSEA. The junction had 8 bases not matched to a gene; V was cut back by 2 bases and J by 0 bases. The CDR3 is 17 residues long.

The chain links TRBV28 to TRBJ1-2, with 7 bases aligning to TRBD1. CDR3 length: 15 amino acids. The germline gives CDR1 MDHEN, CDR2 SYDVKM. V shed 8 bases, J shed 6 bases, and the junction held 15 bases outside the gene matches. The DNA for the CDR3 is TGTGCCAGCTTTAAGACAGGGACGATTAAGGATGGCTACACCTTC. Its protein is CASFKTGTIKDGYTF.

The chain combines TRBV28 with TRBJ1-2, with a possible D match to TRBD1 (5 bases). The CDR3 length is 15 residues. Trimming cost V 7 bases and J 4 bases, with 19 bases left between them. Germline-derived CDR1 and CDR2 are MDHEN and SYDVKM. CDR3 sequence reads: CASTAGRAGGYGYTF. CDR3 DNA: TGTGCCAGCACGGCAGGCAGGGCGGGGGGCTATGGCTACACCTTC.

This chain uses TRBV29-1 with TRBJ1-5; 8 nucleotides agree with TRBD1. The CDR3 length is 14 residues. J was trimmed by 4 bases and V by 7 bases; bases with no gene match: 9. Germline CDR1 reads SQVTM; CDR2 reads ANQGSEA. In DNA, the CDR3 is TGCAGCGCCCAGACAGGGGAAGGAAATCAGCCCCAGCATTTT. It is translated as CSAQTGEGNQPQHF.

For this clone: Other nucleotide sequences in the sample specify the same CDR3. V is TRBV6-2 or TRBV6-3 and J is TRBJ2-2; D is perhaps TRBD1 (6 bases). Trimming pared 2 bases from V and 1 base from J, leaving 11 bases between. The CDR3 length is 16 residues. Germline loops: CDR1 MNHEY, CDR2 SVGEGT. CDR3 DNA: TGTGCCAGCAGTTACGAACAGGGTCGGAACACCGGGGAGCTGTTTTTT. The encoded protein is CASSYEQGRNTGELFF.

The gene calls are TRBV5-4 and TRBJ1-1; D is ambiguous. Trimming pared 2 bases from V and 5 bases from J, leaving 13 bases between. The CDR3 loop spans 14 amino acids. Looked up from germline, CDR1 is SGHNT and CDR2 is YYREEE (reference sequence). CDR3 DNA sequence: TGTGCCAGCAGCTTAGAAAGTGCGGTGACTGAAGCTTTCTTT. It yields the protein CASSLESAVTEAFF.

This CDR3 is CASSSFGPQAFF. The CDR3 nucleotides are TGTGCCAGCAGCTCCTTTGGGCCCCAAGCTTTCTTT. This rearrangement joins TRBV5-8 to TRBJ1-1; D is unclear. Germline-derived CDR1 and CDR2 are SGHTS and YDEGEE. The CDR3 has 12 residues. With 3 bases removed from V and 9 bases from J, the gap between germline ends came to 12 bases.

The chain links TRBV5-1 to TRBJ1-6; TRBD1 matches at 8 bases. The CDR3 is made up of 17 amino acids. Germline CDR1 and CDR2: SGHRS and YFSETQ. J lost 5 bases, V lost 0 bases, and 7 bases had no gene match. The CDR3 region has the DNA TGCGCCAGCAGCTTGGCTGAGCAGGGGGCTAATAATTCACCCCTCCACTTT. Amino acids: CASSLAEQGANNSPLHF.

V usage is TRBV5-4 and J usage is TRBJ1-1; 8 positions agree with TRBD1. CDR1 and CDR2 from the germline V gene are SGHNT and YYREEE (reference sequence). Trimming cost V 1 base and J 4 bases; bases outside gene matches: 9. This CDR3 is built from 16 residues. CDR3 DNA: TGTGCCAGCAGCTTGTGGCAGGGGGCGGCGGGCACTGAAGCTTTCTTT. Its translation is CASSLWQGAAGTEAFF.